Described below is a single T cell receptor beta chain sequence and its context. This specimen belongs to a study of technical replicates of blood from a few donors. V lost 4 bases and J lost 4, with 16 bases in between. The CDR3 is 15 residues long. In germline, CDR1 is LGHNA, CDR2 YSLEER. Some clones are missing from TCRdb's copy, which holds only in-frame ones; the method was immunoSEQ multiplex PCR. The data show almost 70,000 clones, about 89% seen once. The J gene is TRBJ2-5, the V gene TRBV4-3, with D possibly TRBD2 on 6 matching bases. This receptor was identified in a human donor in good health. Some clones in this sample may be carry-over from other donors' samples. Material: PBMCs. CDR3 nucleotide sequence: TGCGCCAGCAGCCGGGGGGAGGCCGGGGGAGAGACCCAGTACTTC. Translating gives CASSRGEAGGETQYF.